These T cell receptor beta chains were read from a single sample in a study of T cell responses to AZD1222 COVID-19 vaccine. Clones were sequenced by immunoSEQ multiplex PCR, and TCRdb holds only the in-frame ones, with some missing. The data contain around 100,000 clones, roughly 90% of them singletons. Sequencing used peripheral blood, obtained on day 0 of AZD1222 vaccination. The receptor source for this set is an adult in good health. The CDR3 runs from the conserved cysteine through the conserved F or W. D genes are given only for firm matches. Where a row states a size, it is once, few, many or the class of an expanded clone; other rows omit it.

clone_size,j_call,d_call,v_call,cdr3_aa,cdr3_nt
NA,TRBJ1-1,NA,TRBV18,CASSPNLRARRDMNTEAFF,TGTGCCAGCTCACCAAACCTCAGGGCCAGGAGGGATATGAACACTGAAGCTTTCTTT
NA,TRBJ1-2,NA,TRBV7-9,CASSSGLPKGYGYTF,TGTGCCAGCAGCTCCGGACTTCCCAAGGGCTATGGCTACACCTTC
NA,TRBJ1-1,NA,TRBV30,CAWSQVMNTEAFF,TGTGCCTGGAGTCAGGTTATGAACACTGAAGCTTTCTTT
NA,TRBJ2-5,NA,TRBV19,CASSILGARETQYF,TGTGCCAGTAGTATTCTCGGGGCTCGGGAGACCCAGTACTTC
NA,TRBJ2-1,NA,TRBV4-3,CASSQGRRNEQFF,TGCGCCAGCAGCCAAGGAAGAAGGAATGAGCAGTTCTTC
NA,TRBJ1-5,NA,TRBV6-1,CASSELGLGNQPQHF,TGTGCCAGCAGTGAACTGGGGTTGGGCAATCAGCCCCAGCATTTT
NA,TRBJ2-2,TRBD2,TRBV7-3,CASSIVSGGSTGELFF,TGTGCCAGCAGCATCGTTAGCGGGGGTTCCACCGGGGAGCTGTTTTTT
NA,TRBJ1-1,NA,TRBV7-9,CASSLRTAGENTEAFF,TGTGCCAGCAGCTTACGGACGGCAGGGGAGAACACTGAAGCTTTCTTT
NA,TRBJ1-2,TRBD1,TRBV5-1,CASSYSGQGGYTF,TGCGCCAGCAGCTACTCGGGACAGGGAGGCTACACCTTC
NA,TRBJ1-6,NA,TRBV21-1,CASSKLRQVYNSPLHF,TGTGCCAGCAGCAAACTTCGACAGGTTTATAATTCACCCCTCCACTTT
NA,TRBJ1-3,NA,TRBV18,CASSPTISGNTIYF,TGTGCCAGCTCACCAACCATCTCTGGAAACACCATATATTTT
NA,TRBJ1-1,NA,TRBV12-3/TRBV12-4,CASSLWGTEAFF,TGTGCCAGCAGTTTATGGGGCACTGAAGCTTTCTTT
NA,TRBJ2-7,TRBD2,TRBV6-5,CASSPGLADEQYF,TGTGCCAGCAGTCCCGGACTAGCCGACGAGCAGTACTTC
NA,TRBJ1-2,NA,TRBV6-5,CASSYAWGTYGYTF,TGTGCCAGCAGTTACGCTTGGGGGACCTATGGCTACACCTTC
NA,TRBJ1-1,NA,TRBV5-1,CASSLAGGNTEAFF,TGCGCCAGCAGCTTGGCGGGAGGGAACACTGAAGCTTTCTTT
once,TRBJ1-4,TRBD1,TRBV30,CAWKLGTESQKLFF,TGTGCCTGGAAGCTCGGGACAGAGTCCCAAAAACTGTTTTTT
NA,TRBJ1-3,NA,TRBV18,CASSPSTLRPDTIYF,TGTGCCAGCTCACCGTCCACACTCCGGCCGGACACCATATATTTT
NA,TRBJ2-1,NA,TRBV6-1,CASSEGRGFRGLNEQFF,TGTGCCAGCAGTGAGGGGAGGGGGTTCAGAGGACTCAATGAGCAGTTCTTC
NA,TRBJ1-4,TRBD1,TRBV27,CASSGQGAGEKLFF,TGTGCCAGCAGTGGACAGGGGGCGGGTGAAAAACTGTTTTTT
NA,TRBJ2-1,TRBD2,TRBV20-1,CSASVASGFDEQFF,TGCAGTGCTAGTGTGGCTAGCGGGTTCGATGAGCAGTTCTTC
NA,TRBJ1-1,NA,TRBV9,CASSVGGAPFEAFF,TGTGCCAGCAGCGTAGGGGGGGCTCCGTTTGAAGCTTTCTTT
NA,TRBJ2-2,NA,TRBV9,CASSEGLDNTGELFF,TGTGCCAGCAGCGAGGGACTGGACAACACCGGGGAGCTGTTTTTT
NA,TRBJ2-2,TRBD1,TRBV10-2,CASSPGTGYSGELFF,TGCGCCAGCAGCCCCGGGACAGGGTACAGCGGGGAGCTGTTTTTT
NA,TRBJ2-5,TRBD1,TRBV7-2,CASSPGDRGPQETQYF,TGTGCCAGCAGCCCTGGGGACAGGGGCCCCCAAGAGACCCAGTACTTC
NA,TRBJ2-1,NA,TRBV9,CASGGEQFF,TGTGCCAGCGGGGGTGAGCAGTTCTTC
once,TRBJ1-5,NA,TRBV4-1,CASSQEDAIWSNQPQHF,TGCGCCAGCAGCCAAGAAGACGCGATTTGGAGCAATCAGCCCCAGCATTTT
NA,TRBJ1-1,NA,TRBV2,CASSDRRNTEAFF,TGTGCCAGCAGTGACAGGCGGAACACTGAAGCTTTCTTT
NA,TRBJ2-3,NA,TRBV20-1,CSATLLVPYF,TGCAGTGCTACCCTACTCGTTCCGTATTTT
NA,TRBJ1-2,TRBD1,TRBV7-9,CASRRDSVNYGYTF,TGTGCCAGCAGGCGGGACAGCGTTAACTATGGCTACACCTTC
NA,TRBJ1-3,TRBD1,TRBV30,CAWDRGPSSGNTIYF,TGTGCCTGGGACAGGGGGCCGAGCTCTGGAAACACCATATATTTT
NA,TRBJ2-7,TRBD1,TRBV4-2,CASSQAGRTGKNEQYF,TGTGCCAGCAGCCAGGCCGGTAGGACAGGGAAGAACGAGCAGTACTTC
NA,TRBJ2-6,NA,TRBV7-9,CASSQRGGANVLTF,TGTGCCAGCAGCCAAAGAGGTGGGGCCAACGTCCTGACTTTC
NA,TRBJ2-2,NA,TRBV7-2,CASRQSGPGELFF,TGTGCCAGCAGACAAAGCGGGCCCGGGGAGCTGTTTTTT
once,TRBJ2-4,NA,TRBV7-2,CASSSGTRGGGNIQYF,TGTGCCAGCAGCTCAGGGACACGCGGAGGCGGAAACATTCAGTACTTC
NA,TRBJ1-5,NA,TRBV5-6,CASSSGASNQPQHF,TGTGCCAGCAGCTCGGGGGCTAGCAATCAGCCCCAGCATTTT
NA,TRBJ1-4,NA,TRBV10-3,CAIRGRGEKLFF,TGTGCCATCAGGGGAAGGGGTGAAAAACTGTTTTTT
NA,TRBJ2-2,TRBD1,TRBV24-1,CATRGTGVSANTGELFF,TGTGCCACCAGGGGCACAGGGGTCTCCGCGAACACCGGGGAGCTGTTTTTT
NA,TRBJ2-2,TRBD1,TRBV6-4,CASSDETGGPGELFF,TGTGCCAGCAGTGACGAGACAGGGGGTCCCGGGGAGCTGTTTTTT
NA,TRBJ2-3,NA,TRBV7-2,CASSSNRAGTDTQYF,TGTGCCAGCAGCTCCAACAGGGCTGGCACAGATACGCAGTATTTT
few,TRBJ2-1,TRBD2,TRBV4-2,CASSQEISGGPNEQFF,TGTGCCAGCAGCCAAGAGATTAGCGGGGGGCCCAATGAGCAGTTCTTC
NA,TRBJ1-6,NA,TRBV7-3,CASSLTQFNSPLHF,TGTGCCAGCAGCTTAACTCAATTCAATTCACCCCTCCACTTT
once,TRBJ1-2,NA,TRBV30,CAWGKGRDYGYTF,TGTGCCTGGGGTAAGGGGCGAGACTATGGCTACACCTTC
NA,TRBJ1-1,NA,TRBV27,CASSLSGSTEAFF,TGTGCCAGCAGTTTATCAGGGAGCACTGAAGCTTTCTTT
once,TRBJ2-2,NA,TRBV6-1,CASSDKPGLSTGELFF,TGTGCCAGCAGTGACAAGCCGGGACTGTCCACCGGGGAGCTGTTTTTT
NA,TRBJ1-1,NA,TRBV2,CASIRTPYTEAFF,TGTGCCAGCATTCGGACACCTTACACTGAAGCTTTCTTT
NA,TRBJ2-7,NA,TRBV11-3,CASSETGRDEQYF,TGTGCCAGCAGCGAGACAGGAAGGGACGAGCAGTACTTC
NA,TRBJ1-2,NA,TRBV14,CASSQEIRSGYTF,TGTGCCAGCAGCCAAGAAATAAGGAGTGGCTACACCTTC
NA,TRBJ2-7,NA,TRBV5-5,CASSLPDGSSYEQYF,TGTGCCAGCAGCTTACCGGACGGGAGCTCCTACGAGCAGTACTTC
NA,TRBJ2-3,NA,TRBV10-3,CAIRTGRADTQYF,TGTGCCATTCGGACAGGGAGGGCAGATACGCAGTATTTT
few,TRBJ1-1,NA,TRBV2,CASSEETGRTYTEAFF,TGTGCCAGCAGTGAAGAAACAGGGAGGACGTACACTGAAGCTTTCTTT